Detailed here is one T cell receptor (beta chain). Its antigen is not yet known. Within one base of it there is no much larger clone, and no base qualities were kept. In Seattle, one collaborating source enrolled patients while the infection was active and tracked those patients longitudinally over the course of disease. The collaborating institutions used their own protocols to collect whole blood in K2EDTA tubes. For TCRbeta analysis, collaborator samples were shipped as frozen whole blood, as isolated PBMCs, or as DNA extracted from either sample type. The sample is drawn from a study of blood T cell repertoires in COVID-19 (dated by TCRdb to about 2020). Describing the broader study: Samples from collaborators originated in the United States, Italy and Spain and spanned both the acute and convalescent phases of COVID-19. The prospective study material was composed of cDNA or gDNA derived from T cells, B-cell-depleted T cells, or PBMCs. Deeply sampled blood TCRbeta repertoires from subjects exposed to, actively infected with, or recovered from COVID-19 were included in the dataset. The repertoires were released in a freely available public database meant as a resource for research on the immune response to SARS-CoV-2. Samples came from the ongoing ImmuneRACE study (first 160 participants) plus 1,254 subjects from 6 global collaborators. Sample metadata almost always included a de-identified subject ID, COVID-19 status, age in years and sex. Where available, HLA class I and class II types were obtained from metadata supplied by the sample provider rather than from assay-based typing. Here is what the overall study found, with its caveats: How much clinical and demographic metadata was included differed by source and by participant, and the metadata was provided uncurated.

The CDR3 measures 14 amino acids from cysteine to phenylalanine. Only the CDR3 region is kept as DNA, spanning 42 bases read in frame from base 1. CDR1 SEHNR and CDR2 FQNEAQ are derived from the germline V gene (reference sequence). After removal of 8 bases from V and 2 bases from J, the junction retains 3 bases not matched to a gene. TCRbeta CDR3 regions were amplified from genomic DNA by means of the immunoSEQ Assay, a bias-controlled multiplex PCR. The authors' analysis ran thus. The number of nucleated cells in each sample was estimated from the amplification of reference gene primers within the assay. Sequence reads were collapsed and filtered to measure the absolute abundance of every unique TCRbeta CDR3 rearrangement. For each sample, productive Simpson clonality was calculated as the square root of Simpson's diversity index over productive rearrangements. TCRdb provides this immuneACCESS table in a form limited to in-frame rearrangements. Some clones are lacking; in checked studies, under half of them reflect an unresolved V gene, and why the rest are absent is not known. That table is the source of V, J and clone size, and D and trimming were worked out from the DNA. The table for this sample lists some 300,000 clones; roughly 91% of them were counted only once. The ten most abundant clones make up 1.5% to 2% of the sample.

The sequencing input was peripheral blood. This chain is built from TRBV7-9 and TRBJ1-6; TRBD1 aligns with 7 central bases. The sequence was collected from a woman in her twenties or thirties with COVID-19, enrolled during active disease. The CDR3 has the sequence CASAQGAYNSPLHF. Here is the DNA: TGTGCCAGCGCCCAGGGGGCCTATAATTCACCCCTCCACTTT.